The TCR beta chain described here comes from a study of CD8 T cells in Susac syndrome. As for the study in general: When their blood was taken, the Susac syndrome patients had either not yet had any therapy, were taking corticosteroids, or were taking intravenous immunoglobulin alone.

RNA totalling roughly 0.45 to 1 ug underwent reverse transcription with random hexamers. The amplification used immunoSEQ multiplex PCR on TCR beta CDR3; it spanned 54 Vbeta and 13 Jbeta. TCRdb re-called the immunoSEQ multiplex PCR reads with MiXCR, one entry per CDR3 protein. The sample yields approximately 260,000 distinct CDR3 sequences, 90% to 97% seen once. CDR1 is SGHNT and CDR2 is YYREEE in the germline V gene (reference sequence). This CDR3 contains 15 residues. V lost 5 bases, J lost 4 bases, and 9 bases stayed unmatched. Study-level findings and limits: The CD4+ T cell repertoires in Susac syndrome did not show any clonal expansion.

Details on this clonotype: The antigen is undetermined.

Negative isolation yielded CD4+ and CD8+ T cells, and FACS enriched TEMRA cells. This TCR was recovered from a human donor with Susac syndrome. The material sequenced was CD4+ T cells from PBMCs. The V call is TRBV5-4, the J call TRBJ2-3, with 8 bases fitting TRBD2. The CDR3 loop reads CASSSPGRAPDTQYF. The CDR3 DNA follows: TGTGCCAGCAGTTCTCCCGGGAGGGCCCCAGATACGCAGTATTTT.